This note documents a single T cell receptor beta chain sequence. This sample is part of a study of blood T cell repertoires in COVID-19. For the study at large: Specimens from acute and convalescent COVID-19 originated in the United States, Italy and Spain. Sample material is recorded as cDNA or gDNA derived from T cells, B-cell-depleted T cells, or PBMCs.

Per the original data handling: Amplification from reference gene primers served as the basis for estimated nucleated cell counts. Data came from immunoSEQ multiplex PCR; TCRdb stores just in-frame clones and leaves some out. The DNA was the basis for D and trimming; V, J and clone size are from that table. Counted here are tens of thousands of clones, 82% occurring once; the ten biggest clones make up 1.8%. V gave up 1 base and J gave up 5 bases; unmatched junction bases: 5. CDR1 is MNHNS and CDR2 is SASEGT in the germline V gene. This CDR3 is built from 15 residues. This receptor was obtained from a woman aged 55-70 years with acute or convalescent COVID-19. The chain is built from TRBV6-1 and TRBJ2-3; 8 bases are a match to TRBD2. What was sequenced was peripheral blood. Written as DNA, the CDR3 is TGTGCCAGCAGTGAAGGCAGCGGGGGCCAAGATACGCAGTATTTT. Encoded protein: CASSEGSGGQDTQYF.